The 16 T cell receptor beta chains reported below all come from one sample, sequenced in a study of T cells in Graves' hyperthyroidism and ophthalmopathy. From RNA transcripts, TCR beta CDR3 regions were amplified. Researchers ran a first-round RT-PCR on the TCR CDR3 using the HTBI primer set. TCRdb analysed the multiplex PCR reads with MiXCR anew, one entry per CDR3 protein. Here the sample spans 700,000 to 850,000 distinct CDR3 sequences, roughly a third being singletons. The sample taken for sequencing was blood. The receptors were gathered from a woman between 40 and 50 years old with Graves' hyperthyroidism.

The V and J genes are TRBV7-2 and TRBJ1-2; D ambiguous. CDR3 length: 14 residues. The ends were cut back, 7 bases at V and 6 bases at J, with 18 bases in the middle. Germline V gene sequence: CDR1 SGHTA, CDR2 FQGNSA. The chain's CDR3 is CASTSGQRIDGYTF. CDR3 bases: TGTGCCAGCACCTCGGGCCAAAGAATCGATGGCTACACCTTC.

This clonotype was counted many times. The V call is TRBV19, the J call TRBJ1-3, with D tentatively TRBD1 (6 bases). The length of the CDR3 is 15 residues. Germline V gives CDR1 LNHDA, CDR2 SQIVND (reference sequence). V was pared by 3 bases and J by 2 bases, with 11 bases between. CDR3 bases: TGTGCCAGTAGTATCGGGGGGGCAGCTGGAAACACCATATATTTT. It encodes CASSIGGAAGNTIYF.

This clonotype has just one count. A much larger clone lies one base from this, so it may be a read error. In DNA, the CDR3 is TGTGCCAGCAGCTTAAGGCCGAGACTAAACTACGAGCAGTACTTC. Protein product: CASSLRPRLNYEQYF. This chain connects TRBV7-2 to TRBJ2-7, with TRBD2 as a possible D gene (5 bases). This CDR3 spans 15 amino acids. The germline CDR1 and CDR2 sequences are SGHTA and FQGNSA. Trimming took off 2 bases at V and 3 bases at J, with 14 bases between the two ends.

For this clonotype: Relative to the germline gene, one junction end is altered; a read error may explain this. The rearrangement uses TRBV11-1 and TRBJ2-1, with 10 positions matching TRBD2. CDR3 length: 15 amino acids. The germline gives CDR1 SGHAT, CDR2 FQDESV (reference sequence). The CDR3 spells CASSLASGSGYEQFF. In DNA form, the CDR3 reads TGTGCCAGCAGCCTAGCTAGCGGGAGTGGATATGAGCAGTTCTTC.

This clonotype was counted ten times or more. V gene TRBV7-2 combines with J gene TRBJ2-2, with 9 bases identical to TRBD1. Trimming removed 4 bases from V and 6 bases from J; junction bases left unmatched: 6. CDR3 length: 15 amino acids. Germline V gene sequence: CDR1 SGHTA, CDR2 FQGNSA. The chain's CDR3 is CASSSRDRDAGELFF. The CDR3 region has the DNA TGTGCCAGCAGCTCGCGGGACAGGGACGCCGGGGAGCTGTTTTTT.

On this clonotype: This may be a read error, as it is one base from a much larger clone. This chain joins TRBV6-5 and TRBJ2-7; no reliable D call. The CDR3 loop spans 11 amino acids. Germline CDR1 is MNHEY and CDR2 is SVGAGI. Trimming removed 2 bases at V and 5 bases at J, with 4 bases between. CDR3 loop: CASSYPDEQYF. In DNA form, the CDR3 reads TGTGCCAGCAGTTACCCAGACGAGCAGTACTTC.

This clonotype was counted a single time. V usage is TRBV24-1 and J usage is TRBJ2-5; 10 nucleotides align to TRBD1. The ends lost 7 bases at V and 5 bases at J; junction bases unmatched: 12. This CDR3 contains 16 residues. The V gene's germline CDR1 is KGHDR and CDR2 SFDVKD. CDR3: CATSSKTGGRGETQYF. The DNA of the CDR3 is TGTGCCACCAGCAGCAAGACAGGGGGCCGAGGCGAGACCCAGTACTTC.

This clonotype occurred many times. The chain carries TRBV4-1 and TRBJ1-1; D gene unclear. V was trimmed by 1 base and J by 6 bases, leaving 9 bases between them. CDR1 and CDR2 (germline): MGHRA, YSYEKL. This CDR3 is built from 13 residues. This CDR3 reads CASSQVGLSEAFF. The CDR3 nucleotides read TGCGCCAGCAGCCAAGTAGGGCTATCTGAAGCTTTCTTT.

This clonotype was observed a few times. The gene calls are TRBV6-2 or TRBV6-3 and TRBJ1-2, with D unresolved. This CDR3 region has 12 residues. CDR1 is MNHEY and CDR2 is SVGEGT in the germline V gene. Trimming took 0 bases from V and 10 from J, leaving 9 bases between them. The CDR3 here is CASSYSASDYTF. The CDR3 DNA reads TGTGCCAGCAGTTACTCGGCGTCGGACTACACCTTC.

This clonotype has only one observation. The chain employs TRBV4-3 and TRBJ2-5, with D hard to call. The end of the DNA fits TRBJ2-1 better, so the J call may be wrong. There are 14 residues in the CDR3. Germline V gene lookup returns CDR1 LGHNA and CDR2 YSLEER. Here the CDR3 reads CASSQDLGDNEQFF. CDR3 nucleotides: TGCGCCAGCAGCCAAGACCTTGGGGACAATGAGCAGTTCTTC.

Of note for this clonotype: A junction end diverges from the germline sequence, so it may reflect a read error. The chain employs TRBV7-2 and TRBJ1-2; 9 bases line up with TRBD1. Germline V gene sequence: CDR1 SGHTA, CDR2 FQGNSA. There are 16 residues in the CDR3. CDR3 sequence: CASSQEVGQGSGGYTF. Here the CDR3 DNA reads TGCGCCAGCAGCCAAGAGGTGGGACAGGGCTCCGGGGGCTACACCTTC.

This clonotype occurred many times. The chain recombines TRBV7-6 with TRBJ1-2, with D possibly matching TRBD1 (5 bases). CDR1 is SGHVS, CDR2 FNYEAQ, per germline. CDR3 size: 14 residues. The V gene lost 5 bases and the J gene lost 8 bases, with 18 bases spanning the gap. In DNA form, the CDR3 reads TGTGCCAGCAGCCCGAGCGGAGGGGCGGTGGGCTACACCTTC. Its protein product is CASSPSGGAVGYTF.

This clonotype has ten or more counts. The V call is TRBV7-8, the J call TRBJ1-1; the D is unclear. The CDR3 totals 14 residues. Germline-derived CDR1 and CDR2 are SGHVS and FQNEAQ. The ends were cut back, 1 base at V and 5 bases at J, with 11 bases in the middle. The CDR3 loop is CASSLEPPGTEAFF. CDR3 DNA sequence: TGTGCCAGCAGCTTAGAACCGCCGGGAACTGAAGCTTTCTTT.

V is TRBV29-1 and J is TRBJ1-5; TRBD1 agrees at 9 bases. Germline V lookup: CDR1 SQVTM, CDR2 ANQGSEA. The CDR3 covers 14 residues. V gave up 4 bases and J gave up 5 bases; unmatched junction bases: 6. The CDR3 protein is CSVGGQGPDQPQHF. For the CDR3, the DNA is TGCAGCGTTGGGGGACAGGGCCCCGATCAGCCCCAGCATTTT.

Comments on this clonotype: One base away lies a much larger clone, so this may be a sequencing read error. This chain uses TRBV10-2 with TRBJ2-5, with D uncertain. Germline V gives CDR1 WSHSY, CDR2 SAAADI. The CDR3 is made up of 13 amino acids. For the CDR3, the DNA is TGCGCCAGCAGAGAGTCTCTCCAAGAGACCCAGTACTTC. It is translated as CASRESLQETQYF.

J is TRBJ1-3 and V is TRBV9; D gene uncertain. The V end lost 4 bases, the J end lost 0 bases, and 8 bases lay between the germline ends. The V gene's germline CDR1 is SGDLS and CDR2 YYNGEE. This CDR3 is built from 14 residues. CDR3 DNA sequence: TGTGCCAGCAGCCCGTCCGTCTCTGGAAACACCATATATTTT. Translated: CASSPSVSGNTIYF. Complete variable domain (other parts from reference TRBV9 and TRBJ1-3): DSGVTQTPKHLITATGQRVTLRCSPRSGDLSVYWYQQSLDQGLQFLIQYYNGEERAKGNILERFSAQQFPDLHSELNLSSLELGDSALYFCASSPSVSGNTIYFGEGSWLTVV.